What follows are 22 T cell receptor beta chains derived from one specimen sequenced in a study of CD8+ T cells in alopecia areata. Sample treatment: oral pan-JAK inhibitor, 5-10 mg twice daily. The sequencing template was cDNA reverse transcribed from extracted RNA. Data came from immunoSEQ multiplex PCR; TCRdb stores just in-frame clones and leaves some out. The sample has around 150,000 clones; about 60% are singletons. The sequenced sample was CD4+ T cells sorted from blood, obtained at week 24, from a patient treated with tofacitinib. The receptor set was obtained from a human donor with alopecia areata.

The J gene is TRBJ2-2, the V gene TRBV7-9; unclear D gene. V lost 4 bases, J lost 4 bases, and 16 bases lay in between. The CDR3 covers 16 residues. Germline lookup yields CDR1 SEHNR and CDR2 FQNEAQ (reference sequence). CDR3 bases: TGTGCCAGCAGCTCCATGGTACGGCGTCCCACCGGGGAGCTGTTTTTT. Its translation is CASSSMVRRPTGELFF.

This clone was recorded only once. The chain links TRBV4-1 to TRBJ2-3, with 8 bases matching TRBD2. The J segment lost 0 bases and the V segment lost 0 bases, leaving 5 bases of the junction unmatched. This CDR3 is 17 amino acids long. Germline CDR1 reads MGHRA; CDR2 reads YSYEKL. CDR3 region: CASSQEAGAPSTDTQYF. The CDR3 nucleotides read TGCGCCAGCAGCCAAGAAGCGGGGGCTCCTAGCACAGATACGCAGTATTTT.

The genes are TRBV6-5 and TRBJ2-2; 13 bases match TRBD2. From germline, CDR1 is MNHEY and CDR2 SVGAGI. J lost 4 bases, V lost 8 bases, and 4 bases had no gene match. This CDR3 has 15 residues. The chain's CDR3 is CASSRTSGGTGELFF. In DNA, the CDR3 is TGTGCCAGCTCCCGGACTAGCGGGGGCACCGGGGAGCTGTTTTTT.

The chain is built from TRBV9 and TRBJ2-1; D remains unclear. This CDR3 contains 15 residues. Germline CDR1 SGDLS, CDR2 YYNGEE. Trimming took off 0 bases at V and 5 bases at J, with 12 bases between the two ends. CDR3 protein: CASSVEGSFDNEQFF. The CDR3 DNA reads as TGTGCCAGCAGCGTAGAGGGCAGTTTCGACAATGAGCAGTTCTTC.

This chain uses TRBV11-2 with TRBJ1-2, with 10 positions matching TRBD1. The CDR3 sequence is 15 residues long. In germline, CDR1 is SGHAT, CDR2 FQNNGV. Trimming took 4 bases from V and 5 from J; bases not matched to a gene: 7. CDR3 residues: CASSSPRDRGYGYTF. In nucleotides, the CDR3 is TGTGCCAGCAGCTCGCCTCGGGACAGGGGATATGGCTACACCTTC.

The gene calls are TRBV19 and TRBJ1-2, with D unclear. The V gene lost 5 bases and the J gene lost 8 bases, with 21 bases spanning the gap. Per the germline V gene, CDR1 is LNHDA and CDR2 is SQIVND (reference sequence). The CDR3 is 15 amino acids. This chain's CDR3 is CASSAMSGSLTGYTF. The CDR3 DNA is TGTGCCAGTAGTGCTATGAGTGGCAGTCTTACGGGCTACACCTTC.

J is TRBJ2-1 and V is TRBV7-9; no clear D. The germline V gene has CDR1 SEHNR and CDR2 FQNEAQ (reference sequence). V was shortened by 0 bases and J by 8 bases, with 5 bases between the two germline ends. This CDR3 is 12 amino acids long. The CDR3 loop is CASSLAGYEQFF. The CDR3, as DNA: TGTGCCAGCAGCTTAGCGGGATATGAGCAGTTCTTC.

The chain carries TRBV9 and TRBJ2-2, with 7 bases that match TRBD1. There are 16 residues in the CDR3. After removal of 0 bases from V and 5 bases from J, the junction contained 7 bases not matched to a gene. Germline V gives CDR1 SGDLS, CDR2 YYNGEE. CDR3 in amino acids: CASSVGGQFRTGELFF. Here the CDR3 DNA reads TGTGCCAGCAGCGTAGGGGGACAGTTTAGGACCGGGGAGCTGTTTTTT.

The rearrangement joins TRBV27 to TRBJ1-5; 8 positions agree with TRBD1. The germline CDR1 and CDR2 sequences are MNHEY and SMNVEV (reference sequence). V shed 6 bases and J 1 base; nucleotides not matched to a gene: 2. CDR3 length: 14 amino acids. The CDR3 DNA follows: TGTGCCAGCAGGCGGACAGGGAGCAATCAGCCCCAGCATTTT. Encoded protein: CASRRTGSNQPQHF.

The chain uses TRBV7-3 and TRBJ2-7, with a weak D call TRBD1 (5 bases). This CDR3 is built from 14 residues. CDR1 SGHTA and CDR2 FQGTGA come from the germline V gene. The V end was cut by 0 bases, the J end by 3 bases, with 9 bases between. The CDR3 DNA sequence: TGTGCCAGCAGCTTAACGGCAGGGAACTACGAGCAGTACTTC. Its protein is CASSLTAGNYEQYF.

The chain links TRBV5-1 to TRBJ1-6; TRBD1 might be the D (5 bases). The germline CDR1 and CDR2 sequences are SGHRS and YFSETQ. The V gene lost 0 bases and the J gene lost 9 bases, with 10 bases spanning the gap. The CDR3 totals 14 residues. The CDR3 region has the DNA TGCGCCAGCAGCTTGGACAGCGGGACTTCACCCCTCCACTTT. Translated, it gives CASSLDSGTSPLHF.

The CDR3 DNA sequence: TGTGCCAGCAGCTTACTGCCGGGGGAAGCCTACGAGCAGTACTTC. Amino acid sequence: CASSLLPGEAYEQYF. The V gene is TRBV11-2, the J gene TRBJ2-7; perhaps TRBD2 as D (6 bases). The CDR3 is made up of 15 amino acids. The V end was cut by 2 bases, the J end by 2 bases, with 13 bases between. CDR1 is SGHAT and CDR2 is FQNNGV in the germline V gene. The variable domain in full, with the rest retrieved from reference TRBV11-2 and TRBJ2-7, is EAGVAQSPRYKIIEKRQSVAFWCNPISGHATLYWYQQILGQGPKLLIQFQNNGVVDDSQLPKDRFSAERLKGVDSTLKIQPAKLEDSAVYLCASSLLPGEAYEQYFGPGTRLTVT.

The J gene is TRBJ2-1, the V gene TRBV19; 7 bases are a match to TRBD2. The CDR3 covers 16 residues. Germline CDR1 LNHDA, CDR2 SQIVND (reference sequence). J was trimmed by 5 bases and V by 5 bases; bases with no gene match: 12. The CDR3 is CASSSRGGVGDNEQFF. In DNA form, the CDR3 reads TGTGCCAGTAGTTCCCGTGGGGGGGTGGGAGACAATGAGCAGTTCTTC.

This clone was recorded only once. V usage is TRBV5-1 and J usage is TRBJ2-7; D is possibly TRBD2 (6 bases). Germline values: CDR1 SGHRS, CDR2 YFSETQ. The CDR3 extends over 15 amino acids. The ends were cut back, 4 bases at V and 2 bases at J, with 16 bases in the middle. CDR3 amino acids: CASSPGLSQAYEQYF. CDR3 sequence (DNA): TGCGCCAGCAGCCCGGGACTGTCGCAAGCCTACGAGCAGTACTTC.

The gene calls are TRBV30 and TRBJ1-1; D is perhaps TRBD1 (6 bases). Trimming stripped 2 bases from V and 3 bases from J, with 10 bases between. Germline lookup yields CDR1 GTSNPN and CDR2 SVGIG (reference sequence). The CDR3 spans 13 residues. The CDR3 region has the DNA TGTGCCTGGAGTAGGGGGATCGACACTGAAGCTTTCTTT. Its protein is CAWSRGIDTEAFF. Full variable domain (missing parts from reference TRBV30 and TRBJ1-1): SQTIHQWPATLVQPVGSPLSLECTVEGTSNPNLYWYRQAAGRGLQLLFYSVGIGQISSEVPQNLSASRPQDRQFILSSKKLLLSDSGFYLCAWSRGIDTEAFFGQGTRLTVV.

The chain has TRBV29-1 and TRBJ1-1; D ambiguous. V dropped 4 bases and J dropped 0 bases, with 9 bases sitting between them. Germline CDR1 is SQVTM and CDR2 is ANQGSEA. The CDR3 runs to 13 residues. For the CDR3, the DNA is TGCAGCGTTGCGAGGAGGATGAACACTGAAGCTTTCTTT. It is translated as CSVARRMNTEAFF. The full variable domain, in which reference TRBV29-1 and TRBJ1-1 provide the parts outside the CDR3, is SAVISQKPSRDICQRGTSLTIQCQVDSQVTMMFWYRQQPGQSLTLIATANQGSEATYESGFVIDKFPISRPNLTFSTLTVSNMSPEDSSIYLCSVARRMNTEAFFGQGTRLTVV.

This chain links TRBV30 with TRBJ2-1, with 11 bases aligning to TRBD1. The CDR3 is 15 residues long. Germline V gene data show CDR1 as GTSNPN and CDR2 as SVGIG (reference sequence). J was trimmed by 7 bases and V by 3 bases; bases with no gene match: 8. CDR3 sequence (DNA): TGTGCCTGGAGACGTCCGGGACAGGGGGAAAATGAGCAGTTCTTC. Its protein is CAWRRPGQGENEQFF. Full variable domain (missing parts from reference TRBV30 and TRBJ2-1): SQTIHQWPATLVQPVGSPLSLECTVEGTSNPNLYWYRQAAGRGLQLLFYSVGIGQISSEVPQNLSASRPQDRQFILSSKKLLLSDSGFYLCAWRRPGQGENEQFFGPGTRLTVL.

This clone was observed a handful of times. The chain employs TRBV29-1 and TRBJ1-5, with D uncertain. Germline CDR1 SQVTM, CDR2 ANQGSEA. Deletions cut 6 bases from V and 7 bases from J, with 13 bases between. The CDR3 is 12 amino acids. The CDR3 spells CSVGMGEQPQHF. Here the CDR3 DNA reads TGCAGCGTGGGAATGGGTGAACAGCCCCAGCATTTT. The whole variable domain, remainder taken from reference TRBV29-1 and TRBJ1-5, is SAVISQKPSRDICQRGTSLTIQCQVDSQVTMMFWYRQQPGQSLTLIATANQGSEATYESGFVIDKFPISRPNLTFSTLTVSNMSPEDSSIYLCSVGMGEQPQHFGDGTRLSIL.

The gene calls are TRBV27 and TRBJ1-6; D not certain. V shed 2 bases and J shed 10 bases, with 9 bases lying between them. Germline lookup yields CDR1 MNHEY and CDR2 SMNVEV (reference sequence). The CDR3 sequence is 13 residues long. CDR3 amino acids: CASSLNEDSPLHF. CDR3 coding DNA: TGTGCCAGCAGTTTAAACGAAGACTCACCCCTCCACTTT.

The V call is TRBV6-5, the J call TRBJ1-5; 7 bases line up with TRBD1. Germline CDR1 MNHEY, CDR2 SVGAGI. After removal of 5 bases from V and 6 bases from J, the junction contained 10 bases not matched to a gene. The CDR3 extends over 15 amino acids. The CDR3, as DNA: TGTGCCAGCAGTCCGACAGGGATCCGCAGTCAGCCCCAGCATTTT. Protein sequence: CASSPTGIRSQPQHF.

This clone was detected a few times. The rearrangement joins TRBV29-1 to TRBJ2-7, with TRBD2 as a possible D gene (5 bases). CDR3 length: 13 amino acids. Trimming stripped 6 bases from V and 4 bases from J, with 16 bases between. Germline V lookup: CDR1 SQVTM, CDR2 ANQGSEA. The CDR3 is CSVVTGVGYEQYF. CDR3 bases: TGCAGCGTCGTAACCGGGGTTGGGTACGAGCAGTACTTC.

The sample holds one count of this clone. The chain uses TRBV29-1 and TRBJ1-4, with D unclear. The CDR3 is 13 residues long. Germline CDR1 SQVTM, CDR2 ANQGSEA. The V and J ends lost 8 bases and 4 bases respectively, with 14 bases between them. CDR3 in amino acids: CSSKGVGNEKLFF. The DNA for the CDR3 is TGCAGCTCAAAGGGCGTTGGTAATGAAAAACTGTTTTTT.